The next 22 T cell receptor beta chains were all read from a single sample in a study of T-cell reconstitution after alpha-beta-depleted transplantation in children. TCRbeta library preparation incorporated unique molecular identifiers. One entry per CDR3 protein, called by TCRdb with MiXCR from the PCR reads. The sample lists 600,000 to 700,000 distinct CDR3 sequences, roughly 17% occurring once. The sample here was PBMCs from the stem cell graft donor, taken from the stem cell graft. Receptors were obtained from a human donor who donated a stem cell graft to a child with acute myeloid leukemia.

The gene calls are TRBV12-3 or TRBV12-4 and TRBJ2-3; D might be TRBD1 (6 bases). Trimming stripped 5 bases from V and 6 bases from J, with 9 bases between. This CDR3 is 12 amino acids long. CDR3 residues: CASSGTRDTQYF. The CDR3 nucleotides are TGTGCCAGCAGTGGGACAAGGGATACGCAGTATTTT.

There are many counts of this clonotype. The chain is built from TRBV12-3 or TRBV12-4 and TRBJ1-6; 10 bases line up with TRBD1. The CDR3 covers 14 residues. The ends lost 6 bases at V and 7 bases at J; junction bases unmatched: 3. The DNA for the CDR3 is TGTGCCAGCAGCTGGACAGGGGGGAATTCACCCCTCCACTTT. It is translated as CASSWTGGNSPLHF.

V is TRBV7-2 and J is TRBJ1-3; D might be TRBD1 (6 bases). V shed 1 base and J shed 2 bases, with 12 bases lying between them. The CDR3 loop spans 16 amino acids. The germline V gene encodes CDR1 SGHTA and CDR2 FQGNSA. CDR3 amino acids: CASSLEPRGAGNTIYF. DNA for the CDR3: TGTGCCAGCAGCTTAGAGCCCAGGGGCGCTGGAAACACCATATATTTT. The variable domain in full, with the rest retrieved from reference TRBV7-2 and TRBJ1-3, is GAGVSQSPSNKVTEKGKDVELRCDPISGHTALYWYRQSLGQGLEFLIYFQGNSAPDKSGLPSDRFSAERTGGSVSTLTIQRTQQEDSAVYLCASSLEPRGAGNTIYFGEGSWLTVV.

In its sample, this clonotype was seen once. Since a much larger clone is just one base distant, this may be a read error. The chain combines TRBV20-1 with TRBJ2-3, with D unresolved. Germline CDR1 DFQATT, CDR2 SNEGSKA (reference sequence). This CDR3 has 12 residues. V was cut by 6 bases and J by 5 bases, with 12 bases left in between. CDR3 protein: CSAHYRRDTQYF. The CDR3, as DNA: TGCAGTGCCCATTACCGGAGAGATACGCAGTATTTT.

The table lists this clonotype with many counts. The chain is built from TRBV20-1 and TRBJ2-3; D gene ambiguous. The germline CDR1 and CDR2 sequences are DFQATT and SNEGSKA (reference sequence). Between the trimmed V and J ends, which lost 8 bases and 5 bases, there was a span of 14 bases. There are 12 residues in the CDR3. DNA for the CDR3: TGCAGTTCCAGCCCCGCCCTAGATACGCAGTATTTT. Its translation is CSSSPALDTQYF.

Ten or more counts support this clonotype. The CDR3 sequence is CASSISGTGDGYTF. Written as DNA, the CDR3 is TGTGCCAGCAGTATCTCCGGGACAGGGGATGGCTACACCTTC. The chain carries TRBV27 and TRBJ1-2, with 10 bases fitting TRBD1. Germline values: CDR1 MNHEY, CDR2 SMNVEV (reference sequence). The CDR3 runs 14 residues. J lost 6 bases, V lost 5 bases, and 6 bases had no gene match.

The V gene is TRBV7-9, the J gene TRBJ1-4; D is uncertain. Looked up from germline, CDR1 is SEHNR and CDR2 is FQNEAQ (reference sequence). V dropped 2 bases and J dropped 7 bases, with 5 bases sitting between them. The CDR3 is 12 amino acids. The CDR3 sequence is CASSLIAEKLFF. DNA of the CDR3: TGTGCCAGCAGCTTAATTGCTGAAAAACTGTTTTTT.

CDR3 protein: CASVGGGRNTGELFF. The CDR3 DNA reads TGTGCCAGCGTGGGGGGGGGCCGGAACACCGGGGAGCTGTTTTTT. The rearrangement joins TRBV12-3 or TRBV12-4 to TRBJ2-2, with a possible D match to TRBD2 (7 bases). Trimming took off 8 bases at V and 1 base at J, with 14 bases between the two ends. CDR3 length: 15 residues.

This clonotype has only a few counts. The CDR3 region is CAIRDRGDENTEAFF. The DNA of the CDR3 is TGTGCCATCAGAGACAGGGGGGACGAGAACACTGAAGCTTTCTTT. The chain is built from TRBV10-3 and TRBJ1-1, with 9 bases aligning to TRBD1. The CDR3 is 15 amino acids. Germline-derived CDR1 and CDR2 are ENHRY and SYGVKD. Losses at the gene ends were 6 bases for V and 1 base for J; bases not matched to a gene: 6.

The J gene is TRBJ2-1, the V gene TRBV24-1, with a tentative D call TRBD1 (6 bases). This CDR3 spans 18 amino acids. V lost 4 bases to trimming and J lost 0 bases, with 18 bases between them. Germline CDR1 is KGHDR and CDR2 is SFDVKD. CDR3 coding DNA: TGTGCCACCAGTGACCGGACATCGAGGGGGAGCTCCTACAATGAGCAGTTCTTC. Its protein product is CATSDRTSRGSSYNEQFF.

There are many counts of this clonotype. This chain uses TRBV10-3 with TRBJ2-7; a possible D gene is TRBD1 (6 bases). Trimming removed 0 bases from V and 0 bases from J, with 15 bases in between. Germline V gene lookup returns CDR1 ENHRY and CDR2 SYGVKD. The CDR3 has 17 amino acids. CDR3 in amino acids: CAISESSGRGDSYEQYF. The CDR3 bases are TGTGCCATCAGTGAGTCGTCGGGCAGGGGCGACTCCTACGAGCAGTACTTC.

This clonotype was observed a handful of times. The chain uses TRBV6-1 and TRBJ1-6; D is undetermined. Germline V gene sequence: CDR1 MNHNS, CDR2 SASEGT. The V and J ends lost 2 bases and 9 bases respectively, with 17 bases between them. The CDR3 covers 16 residues. The chain's CDR3 is CASSERRHGKGSPLHF. The CDR3 bases are TGTGCCAGCAGTGAAAGGAGACATGGGAAAGGTTCACCCCTCCACTTT.

This clonotype occurred a few times. J is TRBJ2-3 and V is TRBV20-1; no clear D. The CDR3 covers 14 residues. Germline V gene lookup returns CDR1 DFQATT and CDR2 SNEGSKA (reference sequence). Deletions cut 3 bases from V and 4 bases from J, with 14 bases between. CDR3 region: CSASMALTADTQYF. The CDR3 bases are TGCAGTGCTAGTATGGCCCTAACGGCAGATACGCAGTATTTT.

The genes are TRBV12-3 or TRBV12-4 and TRBJ2-3; 8 positions match TRBD2. The CDR3 sequence is 17 residues long. Trimming cost V 2 bases and J 4 bases; bases outside gene matches: 11. The CDR3 DNA is TGTGCCAGCAGTTTATTAGGGGTGGGACTAGGAGCAGATACGCAGTATTTT. This translates into CASSLLGVGLGADTQYF.

This clonotype was seen ten or more times. The CDR3 bases are TGTGCCAGCAGCTCGGCCAGAATCACAGATACGCAGTATTTT. Translated: CASSSARITDTQYF. This chain uses TRBV5-6 with TRBJ2-3; D gene uncertain. CDR3 length: 14 amino acids. Looked up from germline, CDR1 is SGHDT and CDR2 is YYEEEE. Trimming took 3 bases from V and 2 from J, leaving 10 bases between them. Looking up the rest from reference TRBV5-6 and TRBJ2-3 gives the full variable domain: DAGVTQSPTHLIKTRGQQVTLRCSPKSGHDTVSWYQQALGQGPQFIFQYYEEEERQRGNFPDRFSGHQFPNYSSELNVNALLLGDSALYLCASSSARITDTQYFGPGTRLTVL.

This clonotype was counted ten times or more. The chain joins TRBV20-1 to TRBJ2-1, with 8 bases matching TRBD2. V dropped 0 bases and J dropped 4; count of bases not matched to a gene: 5. The CDR3 length is 15 residues. CDR1 and CDR2 (germline): DFQATT, SNEGSKA (reference sequence). CDR3 sequence: CSARDEAGDYNEQFF. The CDR3 DNA reads TGCAGTGCTAGAGATGAAGCGGGGGATTACAATGAGCAGTTCTTC.

Many counts were recorded for this clonotype. This rearrangement joins TRBV20-1 to TRBJ1-1; D is undetermined. Germline CDR1 DFQATT, CDR2 SNEGSKA (reference sequence). The length of the CDR3 is 13 residues. V lost 6 bases to trimming and J lost 1 base, with 12 bases between them. CDR3 coding DNA: TGCAGTGCCGCGAACAGCCCGAACACTGAAGCTTTCTTT. Protein sequence: CSAANSPNTEAFF.

This clonotype was picked up many times. The V gene is TRBV6-4, the J gene TRBJ2-3; 7 positions agree with TRBD2. CDR3 size: 15 residues. Germline values: CDR1 MRHNA, CDR2 SNTAGT. The junction had 4 bases not matched to a gene; V was cut back by 2 bases and J by 2 bases. CDR3 region: CASSDTRGDTDTQYF. CDR3 nucleotide sequence: TGTGCCAGCAGTGACACCCGGGGGGACACAGATACGCAGTATTTT.

This clonotype was observed many times. The chain combines TRBV5-6 with TRBJ2-7, with D maybe TRBD2 (6 bases). The CDR3 runs 12 residues. V lost 2 bases and J 7 bases, leaving 10 bases between the germline ends. Per the germline V gene, CDR1 is SGHDT and CDR2 is YYEEEE. The chain's CDR3 is CASSLGGFEQYV. The DNA for the CDR3 is TGTGCCAGCAGCTTAGGAGGGTTTGAGCAGTACGTC.

The chain combines TRBV18 with TRBJ2-1; 7 bases align to TRBD2. Germline-derived CDR1 and CDR2 are KGHSH and LQKENI. The CDR3 spans 17 residues. Trimming removed 3 bases from V and 0 bases from J; junction bases left unmatched: 8. The CDR3 nucleotides read TGTGCCAGCTCACCGAGGGGTTGGGGGGGCTCCTACAATGAGCAGTTCTTC. Translating it yields CASSPRGWGGSYNEQFF.

Concerning this clonotype: This sequence may be a read error, since a much larger clone differs from it by one base. J is TRBJ1-1 and V is TRBV20-1; D is perhaps TRBD1 (6 bases). CDR3 length equals 11 residues. CDR1 and CDR2 from the germline V gene are DFQATT and SNEGSKA (reference sequence). The V end was cut by 6 bases, the J end by 9 bases, with 14 bases between. The CDR3 protein is CSATRGGQAFF. The DNA for the CDR3 is TGCAGTGCCACCCGGGGGGGGCAAGCTTTCTTT.

V is TRBV5-1 and J is TRBJ2-2; D not certain. CDR3 length: 14 residues. Germline CDR1 is SGHRS and CDR2 is YFSETQ. The ends were cut back, 4 bases at V and 7 bases at J, with 14 bases in the middle. The CDR3 sequence: CASSLGRVDGELFF. The CDR3 DNA sequence: TGCGCCAGCAGCCTGGGCCGCGTTGACGGGGAGCTGTTTTTT.